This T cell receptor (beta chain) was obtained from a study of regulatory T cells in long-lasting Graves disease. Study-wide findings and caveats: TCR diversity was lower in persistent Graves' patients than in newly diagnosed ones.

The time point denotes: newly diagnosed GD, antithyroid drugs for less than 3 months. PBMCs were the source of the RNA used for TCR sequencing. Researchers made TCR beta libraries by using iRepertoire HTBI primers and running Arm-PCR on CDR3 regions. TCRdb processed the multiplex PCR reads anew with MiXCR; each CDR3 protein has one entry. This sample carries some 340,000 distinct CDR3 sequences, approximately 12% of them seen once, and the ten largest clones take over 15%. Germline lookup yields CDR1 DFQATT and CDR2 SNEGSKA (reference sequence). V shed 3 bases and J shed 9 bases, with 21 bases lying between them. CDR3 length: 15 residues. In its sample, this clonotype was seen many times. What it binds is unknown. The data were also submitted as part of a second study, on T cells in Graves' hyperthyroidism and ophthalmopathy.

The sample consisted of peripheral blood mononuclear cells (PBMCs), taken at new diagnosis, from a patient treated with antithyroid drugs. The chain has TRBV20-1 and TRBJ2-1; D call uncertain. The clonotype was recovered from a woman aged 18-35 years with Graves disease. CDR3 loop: CSARGWAHSRGEQFF. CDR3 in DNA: TGCAGTGCTAGGGGATGGGCTCACTCCCGCGGTGAGCAGTTCTTC.